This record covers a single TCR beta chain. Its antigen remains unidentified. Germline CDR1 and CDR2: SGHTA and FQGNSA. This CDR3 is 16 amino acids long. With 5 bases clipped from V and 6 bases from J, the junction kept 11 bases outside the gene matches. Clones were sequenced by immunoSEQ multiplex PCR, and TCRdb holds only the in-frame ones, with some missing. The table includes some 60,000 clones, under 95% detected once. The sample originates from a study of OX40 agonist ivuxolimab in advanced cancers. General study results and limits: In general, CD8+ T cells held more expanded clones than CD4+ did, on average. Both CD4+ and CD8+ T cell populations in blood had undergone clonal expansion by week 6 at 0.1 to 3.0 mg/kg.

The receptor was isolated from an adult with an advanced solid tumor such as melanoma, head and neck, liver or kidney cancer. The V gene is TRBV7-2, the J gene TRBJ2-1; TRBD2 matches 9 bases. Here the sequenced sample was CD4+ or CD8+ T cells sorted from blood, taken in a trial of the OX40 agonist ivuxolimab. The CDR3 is CASSLLPMTSGNEQFF. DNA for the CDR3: TGTGCCAGCAGCCTCTTACCTATGACTAGCGGCAATGAGCAGTTCTTC.